This T cell receptor (beta chain) was documented in a study of regulatory T cells in long-lasting Graves disease. About the research overall: For a period under 3 months, newly diagnosed Graves' patients had taken antithyroid drugs.

Building of the TCR beta libraries involved iRepertoire HTBI primers and Arm-PCR of CDR3 regions. TCRdb ran MiXCR on the multiplex PCR reads and lists one entry per CDR3 protein. The sample records over 300,000 distinct CDR3 sequences, 15% being singletons. Looked up from germline, CDR1 is DFQATT and CDR2 is SNEGSKA (reference sequence). The CDR3 contains 12 residues. The J segment lost 6 bases and the V segment lost 6 bases, leaving 5 bases of the junction unmatched. General observations from the study: Researchers examined only peripheral blood and not thyroid tissue.

This clonotype appeared a few times. What it binds is unknown. Indicated time point: newly diagnosed GD, antithyroid drugs for less than 3 months. The TCR library was made from RNA extracted from PBMCs. The V call is TRBV20-1, the J call TRBJ2-7, with 10 bases lining up with TRBD1. This receptor was taken from a female donor with Graves disease. This specimen was peripheral blood mononuclear cells (PBMCs), taken at new diagnosis, from a patient treated with antithyroid drugs. CDR3 in amino acids: CSASGQGGEQYF. The CDR3 bases are TGCAGTGCCTCTGGACAGGGGGGCGAGCAGTACTTC.